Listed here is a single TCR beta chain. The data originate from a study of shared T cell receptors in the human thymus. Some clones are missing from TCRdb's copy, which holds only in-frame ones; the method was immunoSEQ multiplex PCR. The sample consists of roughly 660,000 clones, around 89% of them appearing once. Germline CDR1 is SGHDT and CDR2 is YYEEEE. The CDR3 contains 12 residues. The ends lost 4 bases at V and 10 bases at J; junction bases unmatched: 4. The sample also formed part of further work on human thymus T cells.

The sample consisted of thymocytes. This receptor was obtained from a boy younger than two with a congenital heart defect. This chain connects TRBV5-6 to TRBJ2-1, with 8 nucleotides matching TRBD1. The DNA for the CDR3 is TGTGCCAGCAGCATAGGGACAGGAGAGCAGTTCTTC. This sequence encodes CASSIGTGEQFF.